The source of this T cell receptor (beta chain) is a study of regulatory T cells in long-lasting Graves disease. As to time point: persistent/refractory GD, antithyroid drugs over 5 years with positive TRAb. Extracted RNA from PBMCs served as the source of the TCR library. At least ten counts were recorded for this clonotype. The V end lost 7 bases, the J end lost 4 bases, and 19 bases lay between the germline ends. There are 15 residues in the CDR3. From germline, CDR1 is SNHLY and CDR2 FYNNEI. Researchers made TCR beta libraries by using iRepertoire HTBI primers and running Arm-PCR on CDR3 regions. TCRdb analysed the multiplex PCR reads with MiXCR anew, one entry per CDR3 protein. The table shows 600,000 to 850,000 distinct CDR3 sequences, with about 32% occurring only once.

The sample consisted of peripheral blood mononuclear cells (PBMCs), taken when the disease was refractory, from a patient treated with antithyroid drugs. The receptor comes from a female donor with Graves disease. The chain uses TRBV2 and TRBJ1-1; D may be TRBD1 (6 bases). CDR3 nucleotide sequence: TGTGCCAGCAATAGGGGCTTTGAAGGGGGCACTGAAGCTTTCTTT. Translated: CASNRGFEGGTEAFF. Full variable domain (rest looked up from reference TRBV2 and TRBJ1-1): EPEVTQTPSHQVTQMGQEVILRCVPISNHLYFYWYRQILGQKVEFLVSFYNNEISEKSEIFDDQFSVERPDGSNFTLKIRSTKLEDSAMYFCASNRGFEGGTEAFFGQGTRLTVV.